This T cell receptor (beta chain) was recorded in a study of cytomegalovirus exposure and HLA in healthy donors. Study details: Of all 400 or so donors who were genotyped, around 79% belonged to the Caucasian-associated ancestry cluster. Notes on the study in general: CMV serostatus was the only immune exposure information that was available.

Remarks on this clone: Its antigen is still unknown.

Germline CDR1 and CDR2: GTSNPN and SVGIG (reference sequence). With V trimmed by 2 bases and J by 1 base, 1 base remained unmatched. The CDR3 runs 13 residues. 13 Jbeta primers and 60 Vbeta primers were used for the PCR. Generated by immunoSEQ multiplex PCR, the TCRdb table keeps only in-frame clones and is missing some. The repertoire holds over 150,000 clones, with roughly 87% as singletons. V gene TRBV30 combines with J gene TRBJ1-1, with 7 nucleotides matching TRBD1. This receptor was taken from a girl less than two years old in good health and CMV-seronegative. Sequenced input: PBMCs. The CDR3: CAWSTGENTEAFF. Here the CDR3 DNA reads TGTGCCTGGAGTACAGGGGAGAACACTGAAGCTTTCTTT.